This T cell receptor beta chain was found in a study of human T cells and chemical hapten exposure. Study-level findings and limits: As patch test score rose, PT1 expanded TCR counts tended to rise as well. Relative to controls, expanded TCRs formed significantly more large CDR3 similarity clusters.

The time point: patch test 1, 2 weeks after DPC sensitization. Documented treatment: therapeutic diphenylcyclopropenone sensitization with weekly scalp DPC. Unique molecular identifiers were linked by the library to individual cDNA molecules. Original data processing: TCRs per sample had a median of about 100,000 and ranged from about 23,224 to 700,000. TCRdb processed the RACE reads anew with MiXCR; each CDR3 protein has one entry. What appears here as the V and J calls and clone size reflects TCRdb's work, not the paper's. The sample has around 190,000 distinct CDR3 sequences; 20% to 25% are singletons. A few counts support this clonotype. Its antigen is not identified. This CDR3 contains 14 residues. V was trimmed by 2 bases and J by 0 bases, leaving 4 bases between them. Germline loops: CDR1 MNHEY, CDR2 SVGEGT.

Sequences were derived from whole blood, sampled in connection with sensitization to the hapten diphenylcyclopropenone (DPC). The chain combines TRBV6-2 or TRBV6-3 with TRBJ2-2; D ambiguous. The clonotype was recovered from a woman aged 45-65 years with alopecia areata. Some clones in this sample may be carry-over from other donors' samples. The chain's CDR3 is CASSYRANTGELFF. DNA of the CDR3: TGTGCCAGCAGTTACCGAGCGAACACCGGGGAGCTGTTTTTT.